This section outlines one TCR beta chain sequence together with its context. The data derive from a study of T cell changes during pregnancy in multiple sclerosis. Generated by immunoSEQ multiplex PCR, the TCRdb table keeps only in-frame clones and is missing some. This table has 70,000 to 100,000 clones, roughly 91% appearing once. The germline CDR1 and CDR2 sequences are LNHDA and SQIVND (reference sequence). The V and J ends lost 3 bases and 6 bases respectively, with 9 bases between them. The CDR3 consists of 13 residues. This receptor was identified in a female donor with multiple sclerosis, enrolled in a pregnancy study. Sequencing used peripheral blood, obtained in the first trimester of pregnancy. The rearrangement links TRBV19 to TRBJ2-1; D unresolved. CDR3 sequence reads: CASSMSTGNEQFF. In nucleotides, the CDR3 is TGTGCCAGTAGTATGTCGACGGGCAATGAGCAGTTCTTC.